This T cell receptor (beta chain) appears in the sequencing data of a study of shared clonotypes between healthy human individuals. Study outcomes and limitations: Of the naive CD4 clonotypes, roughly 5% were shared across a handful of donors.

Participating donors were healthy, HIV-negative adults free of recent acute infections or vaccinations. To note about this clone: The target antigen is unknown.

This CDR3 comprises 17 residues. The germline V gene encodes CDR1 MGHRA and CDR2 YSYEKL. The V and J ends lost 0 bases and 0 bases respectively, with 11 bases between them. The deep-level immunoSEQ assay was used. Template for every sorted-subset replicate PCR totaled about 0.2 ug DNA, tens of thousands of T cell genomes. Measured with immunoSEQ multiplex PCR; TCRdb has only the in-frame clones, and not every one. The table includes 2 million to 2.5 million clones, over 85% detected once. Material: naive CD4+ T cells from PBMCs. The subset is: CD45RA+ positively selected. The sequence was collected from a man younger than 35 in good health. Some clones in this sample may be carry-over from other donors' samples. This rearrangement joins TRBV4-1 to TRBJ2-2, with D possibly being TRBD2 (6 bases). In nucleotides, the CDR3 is TGCGCCAGCAGCCAAGATCGGATAGCGGCGAACACCGGGGAGCTGTTTTTT. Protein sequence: CASSQDRIAANTGELFF.